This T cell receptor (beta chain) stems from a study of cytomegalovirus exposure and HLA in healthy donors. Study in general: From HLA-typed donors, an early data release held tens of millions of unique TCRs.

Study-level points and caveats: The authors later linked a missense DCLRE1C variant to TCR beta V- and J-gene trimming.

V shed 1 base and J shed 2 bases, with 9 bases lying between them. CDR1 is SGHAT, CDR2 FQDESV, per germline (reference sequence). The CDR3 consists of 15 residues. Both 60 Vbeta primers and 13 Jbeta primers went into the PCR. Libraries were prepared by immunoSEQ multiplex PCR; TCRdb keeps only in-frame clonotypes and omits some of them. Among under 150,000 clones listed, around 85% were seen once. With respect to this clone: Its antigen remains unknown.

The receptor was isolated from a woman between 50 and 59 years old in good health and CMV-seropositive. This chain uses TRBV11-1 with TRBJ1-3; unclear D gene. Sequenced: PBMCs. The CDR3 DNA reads TGTGCCAGCAGCTTAGACCGAGTTACTGGAAACACCATATATTTT. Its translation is CASSLDRVTGNTIYF.